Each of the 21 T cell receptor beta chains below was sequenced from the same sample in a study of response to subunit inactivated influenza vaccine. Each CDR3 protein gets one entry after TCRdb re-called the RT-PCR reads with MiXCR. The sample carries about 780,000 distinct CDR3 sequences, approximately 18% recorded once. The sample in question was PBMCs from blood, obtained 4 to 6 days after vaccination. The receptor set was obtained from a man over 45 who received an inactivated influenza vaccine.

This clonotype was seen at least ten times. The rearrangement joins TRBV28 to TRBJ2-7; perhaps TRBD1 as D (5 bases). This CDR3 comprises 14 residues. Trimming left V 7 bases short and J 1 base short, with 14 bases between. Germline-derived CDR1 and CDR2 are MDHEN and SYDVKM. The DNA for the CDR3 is TGTGCCAGCACCCCGACAGATTCTTCCTACGAGCAGTACTTC. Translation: CASTPTDSSYEQYF.

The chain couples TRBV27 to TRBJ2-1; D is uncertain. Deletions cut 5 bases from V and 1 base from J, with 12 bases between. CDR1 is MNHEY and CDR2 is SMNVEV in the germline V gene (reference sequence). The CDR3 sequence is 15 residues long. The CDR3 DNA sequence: TGTGCCAGCAGTCCAACCATGAGGTCCTACAATGAGCAGTTCTTC. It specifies CASSPTMRSYNEQFF.

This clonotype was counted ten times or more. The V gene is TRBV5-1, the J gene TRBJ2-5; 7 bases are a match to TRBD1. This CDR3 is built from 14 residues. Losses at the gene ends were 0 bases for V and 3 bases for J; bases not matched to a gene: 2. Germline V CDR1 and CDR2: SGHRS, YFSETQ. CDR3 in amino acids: CASSLATGEETQYF. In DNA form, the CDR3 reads TGCGCCAGCAGCTTGGCTACAGGGGAAGAGACCCAGTACTTC.

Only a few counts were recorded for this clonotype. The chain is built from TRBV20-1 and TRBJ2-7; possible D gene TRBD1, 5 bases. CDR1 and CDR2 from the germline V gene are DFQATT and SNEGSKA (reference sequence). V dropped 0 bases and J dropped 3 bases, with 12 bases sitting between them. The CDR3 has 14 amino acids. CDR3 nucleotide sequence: TGCAGTGCTAGAGATAAGTACAGGATCTACGAGCAGTACTTC. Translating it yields CSARDKYRIYEQYF.

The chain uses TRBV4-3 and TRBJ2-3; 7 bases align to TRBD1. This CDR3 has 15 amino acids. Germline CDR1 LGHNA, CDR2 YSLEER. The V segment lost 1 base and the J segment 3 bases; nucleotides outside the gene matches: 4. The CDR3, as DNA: TGCGCCAGCAGCCAAGTCAGGGGGTATACAGATACGCAGTATTTT. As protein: CASSQVRGYTDTQYF.

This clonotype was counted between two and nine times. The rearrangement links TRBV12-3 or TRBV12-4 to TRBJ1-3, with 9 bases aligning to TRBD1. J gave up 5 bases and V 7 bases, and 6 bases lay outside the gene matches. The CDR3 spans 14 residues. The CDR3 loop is CASTTGQGRNTIYF. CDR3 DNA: TGTGCCAGCACCACGGGACAGGGACGAAACACCATATATTTT.

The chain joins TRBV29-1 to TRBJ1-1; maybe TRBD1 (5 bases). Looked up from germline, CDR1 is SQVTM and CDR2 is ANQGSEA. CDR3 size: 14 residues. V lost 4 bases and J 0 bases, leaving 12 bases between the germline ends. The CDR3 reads CSVVGDSLNTEAFF. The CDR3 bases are TGCAGCGTTGTGGGTGACAGCTTGAACACTGAAGCTTTCTTT.

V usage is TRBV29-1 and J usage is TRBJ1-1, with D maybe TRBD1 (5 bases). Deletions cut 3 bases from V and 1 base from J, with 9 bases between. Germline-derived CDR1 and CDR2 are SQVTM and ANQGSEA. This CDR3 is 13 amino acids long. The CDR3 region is CSVDQGTNTEAFF. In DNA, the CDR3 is TGCAGCGTTGACCAGGGCACGAACACTGAAGCTTTCTTT.

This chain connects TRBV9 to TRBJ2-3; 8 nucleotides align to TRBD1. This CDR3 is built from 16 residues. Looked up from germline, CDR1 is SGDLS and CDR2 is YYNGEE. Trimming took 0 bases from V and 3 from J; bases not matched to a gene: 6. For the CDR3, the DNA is TGTGCCAGCAGCGTAGAGGGACAGGAGCGTACAGATACGCAGTATTTT. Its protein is CASSVEGQERTDTQYF.

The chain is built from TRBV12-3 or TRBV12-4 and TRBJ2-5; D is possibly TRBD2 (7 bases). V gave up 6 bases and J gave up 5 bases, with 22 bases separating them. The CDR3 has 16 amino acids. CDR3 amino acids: CASREGGRAGWETQYF. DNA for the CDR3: TGTGCCAGCAGGGAAGGGGGGAGGGCCGGATGGGAGACCCAGTACTTC.

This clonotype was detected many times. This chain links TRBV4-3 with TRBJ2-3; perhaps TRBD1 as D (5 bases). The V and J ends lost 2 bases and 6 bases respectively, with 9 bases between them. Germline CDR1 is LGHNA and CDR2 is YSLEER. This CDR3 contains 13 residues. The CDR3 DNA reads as TGCGCCAGCAGCCAATCCAGGGCTGATACGCAGTATTTT. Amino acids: CASSQSRADTQYF.

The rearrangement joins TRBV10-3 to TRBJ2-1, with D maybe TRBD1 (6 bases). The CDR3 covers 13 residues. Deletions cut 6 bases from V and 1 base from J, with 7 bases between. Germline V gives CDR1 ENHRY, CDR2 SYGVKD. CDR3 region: CAISQGSYNEQFF. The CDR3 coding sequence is TGTGCCATCAGCCAGGGGTCCTACAATGAGCAGTTCTTC.

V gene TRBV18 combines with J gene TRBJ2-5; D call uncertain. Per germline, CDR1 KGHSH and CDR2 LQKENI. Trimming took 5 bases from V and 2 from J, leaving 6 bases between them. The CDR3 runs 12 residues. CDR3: CASSDKQETQYF. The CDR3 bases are TGTGCCAGCTCAGACAAGCAAGAGACCCAGTACTTC.

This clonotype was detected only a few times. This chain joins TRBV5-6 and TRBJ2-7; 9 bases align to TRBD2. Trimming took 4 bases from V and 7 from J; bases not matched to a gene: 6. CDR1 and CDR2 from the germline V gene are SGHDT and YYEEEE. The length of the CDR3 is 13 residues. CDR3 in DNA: TGTGCCAGCAGCGCGGGGGGGCCGGGTGAGCAGTACTTC. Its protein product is CASSAGGPGEQYF.

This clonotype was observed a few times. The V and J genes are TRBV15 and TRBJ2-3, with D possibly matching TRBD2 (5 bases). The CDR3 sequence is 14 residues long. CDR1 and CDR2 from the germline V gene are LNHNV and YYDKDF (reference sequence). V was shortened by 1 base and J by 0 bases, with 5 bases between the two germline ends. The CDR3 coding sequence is TGTGCCACCAGCAGAGCGGGAAGCACAGATACGCAGTATTTT. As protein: CATSRAGSTDTQYF.

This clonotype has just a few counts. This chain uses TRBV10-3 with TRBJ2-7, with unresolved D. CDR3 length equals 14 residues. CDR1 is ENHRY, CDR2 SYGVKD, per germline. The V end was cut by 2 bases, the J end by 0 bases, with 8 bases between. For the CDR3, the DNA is TGTGCCATCAGTGAGAATCTTGCCTCCTACGAGCAGTACTTC. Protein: CAISENLASYEQYF.

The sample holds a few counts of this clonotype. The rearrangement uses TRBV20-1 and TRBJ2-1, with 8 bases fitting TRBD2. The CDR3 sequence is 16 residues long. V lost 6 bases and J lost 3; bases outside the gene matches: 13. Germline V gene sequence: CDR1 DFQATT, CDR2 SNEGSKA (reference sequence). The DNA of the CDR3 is TGCAGTGCAACGCCCCCGGGACTAGGGAACTACAATGAGCAGTTCTTC. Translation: CSATPPGLGNYNEQFF.

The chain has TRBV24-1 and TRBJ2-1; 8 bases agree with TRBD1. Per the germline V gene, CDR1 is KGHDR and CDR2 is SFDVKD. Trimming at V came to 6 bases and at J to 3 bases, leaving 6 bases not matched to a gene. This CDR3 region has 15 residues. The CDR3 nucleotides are TGTGCCACCAGTCTGGACAGGGACTTCTACAATGAGCAGTTCTTC. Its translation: CATSLDRDFYNEQFF.

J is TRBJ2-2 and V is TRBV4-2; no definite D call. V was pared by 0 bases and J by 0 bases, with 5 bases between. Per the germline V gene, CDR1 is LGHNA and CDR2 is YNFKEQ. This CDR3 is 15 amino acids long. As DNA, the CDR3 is TGTGCCAGCAGCCAAGATAAGGCGAACACCGGGGAGCTGTTTTTT. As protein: CASSQDKANTGELFF.

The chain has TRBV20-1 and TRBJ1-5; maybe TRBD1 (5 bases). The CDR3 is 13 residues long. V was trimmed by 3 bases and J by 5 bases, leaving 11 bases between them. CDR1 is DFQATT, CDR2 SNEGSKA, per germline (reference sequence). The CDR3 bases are TGCAGTGCTAGTGGAGGGGCGGATCAGCCCCAGCATTTT. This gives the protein CSASGGADQPQHF.

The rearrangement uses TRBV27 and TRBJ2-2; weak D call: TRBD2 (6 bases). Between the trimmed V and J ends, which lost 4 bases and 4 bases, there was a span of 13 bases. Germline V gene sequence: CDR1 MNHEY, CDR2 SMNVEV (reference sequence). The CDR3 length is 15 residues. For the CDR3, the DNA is TGTGCCAGCAGTTCGGAGGGCCCAGGCACCGGGGAGCTGTTTTTT. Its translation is CASSSEGPGTGELFF.